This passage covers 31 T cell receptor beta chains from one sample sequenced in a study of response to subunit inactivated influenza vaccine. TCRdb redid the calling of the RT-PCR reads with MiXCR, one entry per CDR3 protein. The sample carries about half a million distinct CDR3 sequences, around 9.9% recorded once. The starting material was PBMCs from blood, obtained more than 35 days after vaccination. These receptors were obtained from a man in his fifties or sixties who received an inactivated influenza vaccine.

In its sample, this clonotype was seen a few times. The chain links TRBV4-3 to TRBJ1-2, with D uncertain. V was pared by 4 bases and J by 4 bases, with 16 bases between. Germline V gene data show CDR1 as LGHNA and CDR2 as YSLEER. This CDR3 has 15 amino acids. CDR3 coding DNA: TGCGCCAGCAGCCCCCGACCCGTGGCCCTCTATGGCTACACCTTC. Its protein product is CASSPRPVALYGYTF.

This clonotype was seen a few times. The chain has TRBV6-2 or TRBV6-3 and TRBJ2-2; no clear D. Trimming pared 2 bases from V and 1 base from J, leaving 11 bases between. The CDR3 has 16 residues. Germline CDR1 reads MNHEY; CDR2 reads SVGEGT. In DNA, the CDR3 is TGTGCCAGCAGTTACCCAAGTGACAAGAACACCGGGGAGCTGTTTTTT. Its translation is CASSYPSDKNTGELFF.

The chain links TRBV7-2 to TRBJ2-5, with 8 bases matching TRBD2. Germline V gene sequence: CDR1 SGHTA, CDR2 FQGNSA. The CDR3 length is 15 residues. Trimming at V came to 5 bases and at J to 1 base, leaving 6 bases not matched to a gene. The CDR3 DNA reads TGTGCCAGCAGCCCGAGAACTAGCGGCCAAGAGACCCAGTACTTC. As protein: CASSPRTSGQETQYF.

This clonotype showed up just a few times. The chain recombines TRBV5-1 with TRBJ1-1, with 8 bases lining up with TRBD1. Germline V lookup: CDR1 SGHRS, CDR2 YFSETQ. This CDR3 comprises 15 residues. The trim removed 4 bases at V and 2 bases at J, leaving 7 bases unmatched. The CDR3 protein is CASSRTGGKNTEAFF. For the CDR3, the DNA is TGCGCCAGCAGCCGAACAGGGGGGAAAAACACTGAAGCTTTCTTT.

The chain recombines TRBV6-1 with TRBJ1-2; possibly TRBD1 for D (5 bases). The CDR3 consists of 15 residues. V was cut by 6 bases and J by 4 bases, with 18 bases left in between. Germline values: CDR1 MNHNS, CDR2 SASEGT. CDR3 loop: CASSSGRSGLYGYTF. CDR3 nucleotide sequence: TGTGCCAGCAGCTCGGGACGGTCGGGGCTCTATGGCTACACCTTC.

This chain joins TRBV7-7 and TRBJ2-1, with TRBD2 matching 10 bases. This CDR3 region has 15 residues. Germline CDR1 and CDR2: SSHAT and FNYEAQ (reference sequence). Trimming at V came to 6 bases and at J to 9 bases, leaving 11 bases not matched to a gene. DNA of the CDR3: TGTGCCAGCAGTCCCTCGCTAGCGGGGGTCGGTGAGCAGTTCTTC. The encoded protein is CASSPSLAGVGEQFF.

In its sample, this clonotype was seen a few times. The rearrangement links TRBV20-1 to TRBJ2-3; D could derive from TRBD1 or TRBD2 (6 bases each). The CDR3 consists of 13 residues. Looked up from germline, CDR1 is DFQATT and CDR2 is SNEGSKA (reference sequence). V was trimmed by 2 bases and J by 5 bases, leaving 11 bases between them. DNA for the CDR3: TGCAGTGCTAGATCGGGGGCCAAAGATACGCAGTATTTT. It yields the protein CSARSGAKDTQYF.

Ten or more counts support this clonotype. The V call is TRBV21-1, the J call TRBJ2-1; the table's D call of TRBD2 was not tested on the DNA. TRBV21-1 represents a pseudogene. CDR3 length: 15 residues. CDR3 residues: CASSKKKPRTSEQFF. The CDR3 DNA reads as TGTGCCAGCAGCAAAAAAAAACCCCGGACTAGTGAGCAGTTCTTC.

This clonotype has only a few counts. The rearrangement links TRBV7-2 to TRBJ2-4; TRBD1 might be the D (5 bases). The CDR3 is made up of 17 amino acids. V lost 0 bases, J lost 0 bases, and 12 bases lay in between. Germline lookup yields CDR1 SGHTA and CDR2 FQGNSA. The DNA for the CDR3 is TGTGCCAGCAGCTTAGCGCAGGGCCAGGGAGCCAAAAACATTCAGTACTTC. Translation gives CASSLAQGQGAKNIQYF.

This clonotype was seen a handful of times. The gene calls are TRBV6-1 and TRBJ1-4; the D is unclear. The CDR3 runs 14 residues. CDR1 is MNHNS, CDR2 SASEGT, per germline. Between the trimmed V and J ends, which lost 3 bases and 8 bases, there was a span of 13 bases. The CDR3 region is CASSDSLAWEKLFF. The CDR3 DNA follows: TGTGCCAGCAGTGATTCACTGGCATGGGAAAAACTGTTTTTT.

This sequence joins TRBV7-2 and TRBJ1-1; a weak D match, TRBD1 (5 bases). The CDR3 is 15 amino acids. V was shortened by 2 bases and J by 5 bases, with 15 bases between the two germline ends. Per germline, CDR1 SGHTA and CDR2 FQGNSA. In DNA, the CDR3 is TGTGCCAGCAGCTTACTGGTCAGGGAGGGGACTGAAGCTTTCTTT. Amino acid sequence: CASSLLVREGTEAFF.

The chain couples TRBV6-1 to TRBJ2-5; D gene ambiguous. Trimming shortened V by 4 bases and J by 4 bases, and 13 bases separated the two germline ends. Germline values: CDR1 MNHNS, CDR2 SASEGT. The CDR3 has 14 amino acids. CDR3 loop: CASSATWARETQYF. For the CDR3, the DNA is TGTGCCAGCAGTGCCACATGGGCGAGAGAGACCCAGTACTTC.

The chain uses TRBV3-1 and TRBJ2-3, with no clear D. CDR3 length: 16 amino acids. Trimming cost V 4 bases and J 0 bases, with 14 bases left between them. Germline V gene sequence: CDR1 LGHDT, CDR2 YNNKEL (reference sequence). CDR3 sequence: CASSLKDSTSTDTQYF. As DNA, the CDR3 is TGTGCCAGCAGCCTAAAAGACTCCACCAGCACAGATACGCAGTATTTT.

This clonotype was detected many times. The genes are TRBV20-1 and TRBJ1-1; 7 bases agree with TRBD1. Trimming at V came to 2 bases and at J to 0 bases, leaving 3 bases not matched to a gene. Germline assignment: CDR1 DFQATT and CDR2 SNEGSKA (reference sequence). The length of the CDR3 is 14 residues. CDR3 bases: TGCAGTGCTAGACCGGGGACAGTGAACACTGAAGCTTTCTTT. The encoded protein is CSARPGTVNTEAFF.

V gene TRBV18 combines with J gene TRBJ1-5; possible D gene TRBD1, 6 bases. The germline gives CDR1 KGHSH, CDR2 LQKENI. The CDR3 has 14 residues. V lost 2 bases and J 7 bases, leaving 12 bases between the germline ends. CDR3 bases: TGTGCCAGCTCACCAATGGACAGCCGGCAGCCCCAGCATTTT. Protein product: CASSPMDSRQPQHF. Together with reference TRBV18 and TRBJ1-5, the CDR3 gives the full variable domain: NAGVMQNPRHLVRRRGQEARLRCSPMKGHSHVYWYRQLPEEGLKFMVYLQKENIIDESGMPKERFSAEFPKEGPSILRIQQVVRGDSAAYFCASSPMDSRQPQHFGDGTRLSIL.

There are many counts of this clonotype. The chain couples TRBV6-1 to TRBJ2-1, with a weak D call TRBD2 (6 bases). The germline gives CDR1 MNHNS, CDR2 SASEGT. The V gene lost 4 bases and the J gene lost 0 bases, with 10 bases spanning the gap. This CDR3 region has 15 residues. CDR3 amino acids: CASSADSGSYNEQFF. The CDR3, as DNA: TGTGCCAGCAGTGCCGATAGCGGCTCCTACAATGAGCAGTTCTTC.

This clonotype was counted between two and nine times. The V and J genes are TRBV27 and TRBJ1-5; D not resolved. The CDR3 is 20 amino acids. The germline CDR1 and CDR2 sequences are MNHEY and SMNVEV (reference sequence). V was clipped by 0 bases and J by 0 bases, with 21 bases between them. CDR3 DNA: TGTGCCAGCAGTTTATCACCCCCCACCCCTCTCGCAGCTAGCAATCAGCCCCAGCATTTT. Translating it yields CASSLSPPTPLAASNQPQHF.

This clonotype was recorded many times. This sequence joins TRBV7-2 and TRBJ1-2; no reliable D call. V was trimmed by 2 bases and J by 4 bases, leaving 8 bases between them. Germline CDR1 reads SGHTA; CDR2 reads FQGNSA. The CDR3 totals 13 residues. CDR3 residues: CASSLTETYGYTF. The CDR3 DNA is TGTGCCAGCAGCTTAACAGAGACCTATGGCTACACCTTC.

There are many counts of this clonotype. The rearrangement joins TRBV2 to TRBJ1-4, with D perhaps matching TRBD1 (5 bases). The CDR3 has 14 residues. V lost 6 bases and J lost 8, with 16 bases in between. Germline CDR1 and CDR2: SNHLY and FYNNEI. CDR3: CASRITLRAEKLFF. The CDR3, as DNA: TGTGCCAGCAGGATAACCCTCAGGGCCGAAAAACTGTTTTTT.

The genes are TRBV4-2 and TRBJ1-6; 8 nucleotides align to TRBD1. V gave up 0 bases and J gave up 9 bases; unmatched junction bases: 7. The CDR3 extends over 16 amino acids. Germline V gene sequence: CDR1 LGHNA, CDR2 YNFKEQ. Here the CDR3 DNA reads TGTGCCAGCAGCCAAGATCCACAGGGGGGGATTTCACCCCTCCACTTT. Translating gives CASSQDPQGGISPLHF.

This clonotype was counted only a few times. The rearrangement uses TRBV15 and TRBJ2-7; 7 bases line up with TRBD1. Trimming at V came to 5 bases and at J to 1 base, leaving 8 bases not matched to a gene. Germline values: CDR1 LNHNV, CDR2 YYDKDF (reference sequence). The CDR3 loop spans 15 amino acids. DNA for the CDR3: TGTGCCACCAGCGGGCCATACAGGGGATCCTACGAGCAGTACTTC. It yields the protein CATSGPYRGSYEQYF.

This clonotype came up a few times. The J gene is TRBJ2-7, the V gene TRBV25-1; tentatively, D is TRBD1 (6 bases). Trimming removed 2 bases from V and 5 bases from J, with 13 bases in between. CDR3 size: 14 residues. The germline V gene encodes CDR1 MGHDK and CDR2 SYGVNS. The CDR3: CASSEPKYRDEQYF. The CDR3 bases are TGTGCCAGCAGTGAACCAAAATACAGGGACGAGCAGTACTTC.

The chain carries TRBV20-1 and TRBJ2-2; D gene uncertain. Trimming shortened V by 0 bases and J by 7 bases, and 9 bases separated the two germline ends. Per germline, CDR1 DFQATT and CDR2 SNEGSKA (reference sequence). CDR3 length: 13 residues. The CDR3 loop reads CSARDWVVGELFF. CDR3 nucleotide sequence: TGCAGTGCTAGAGATTGGGTGGTCGGGGAGCTGTTTTTT.

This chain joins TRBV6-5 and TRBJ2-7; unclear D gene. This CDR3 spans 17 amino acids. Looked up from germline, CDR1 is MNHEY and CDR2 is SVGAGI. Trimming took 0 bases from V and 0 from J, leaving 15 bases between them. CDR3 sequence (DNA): TGTGCCAGCAGTTACTCGAGGCAGAAGGCCAGCTCCTACGAGCAGTACTTC. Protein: CASSYSRQKASSYEQYF.

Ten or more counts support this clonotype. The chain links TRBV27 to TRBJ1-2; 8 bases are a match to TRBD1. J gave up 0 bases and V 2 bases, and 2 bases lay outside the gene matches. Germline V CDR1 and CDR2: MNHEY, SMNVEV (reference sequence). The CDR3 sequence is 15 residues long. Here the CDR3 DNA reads TGTGCCAGCAGTTTAAGACAGGGGCCTAACTATGGCTACACCTTC. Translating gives CASSLRQGPNYGYTF.

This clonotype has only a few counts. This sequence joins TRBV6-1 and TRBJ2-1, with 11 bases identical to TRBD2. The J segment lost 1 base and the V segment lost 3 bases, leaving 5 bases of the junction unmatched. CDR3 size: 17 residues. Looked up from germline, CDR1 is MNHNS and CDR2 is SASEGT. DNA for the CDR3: TGTGCCAGCAGTGATTTAGCGGGGGGGCGTTCCTACAATGAGCAGTTCTTC. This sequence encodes CASSDLAGGRSYNEQFF.

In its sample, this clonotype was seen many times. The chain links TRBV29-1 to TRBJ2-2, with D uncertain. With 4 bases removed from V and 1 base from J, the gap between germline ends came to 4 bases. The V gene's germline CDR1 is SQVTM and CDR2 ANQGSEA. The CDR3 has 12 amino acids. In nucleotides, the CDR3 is TGCAGCGTTGGCCAGAACACCGGGGAGCTGTTTTTT. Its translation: CSVGQNTGELFF.

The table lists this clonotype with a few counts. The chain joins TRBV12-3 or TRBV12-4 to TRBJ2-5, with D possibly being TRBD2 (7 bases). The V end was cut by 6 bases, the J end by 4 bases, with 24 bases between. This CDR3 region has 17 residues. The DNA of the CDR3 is TGTGCCAGCAGCAAAGGGGGGGGCGGGCTTAGAAGAGAGACCCAGTACTTC. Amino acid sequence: CASSKGGGGLRRETQYF.

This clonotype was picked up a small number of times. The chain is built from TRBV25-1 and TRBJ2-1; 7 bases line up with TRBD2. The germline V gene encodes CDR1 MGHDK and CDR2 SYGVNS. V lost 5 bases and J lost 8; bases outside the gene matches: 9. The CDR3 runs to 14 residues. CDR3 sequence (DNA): TGTGCCAGCAGTCGCGGGAGAGCCTGGGATGAGCAGTTCTTC. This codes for CASSRGRAWDEQFF.

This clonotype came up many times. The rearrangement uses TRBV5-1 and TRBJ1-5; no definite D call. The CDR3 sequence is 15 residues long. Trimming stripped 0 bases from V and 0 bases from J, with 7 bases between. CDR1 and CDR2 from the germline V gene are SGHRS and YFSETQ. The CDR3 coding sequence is TGCGCCAGCAGCTTGGGGGGTTATAGCAATCAGCCCCAGCATTTT. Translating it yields CASSLGGYSNQPQHF.

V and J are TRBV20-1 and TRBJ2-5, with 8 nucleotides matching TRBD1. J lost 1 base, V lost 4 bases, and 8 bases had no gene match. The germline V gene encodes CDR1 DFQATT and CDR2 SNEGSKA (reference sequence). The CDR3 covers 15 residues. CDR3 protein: CSATRTGGPQETQYF. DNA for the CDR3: TGCAGTGCTACAAGAACAGGGGGACCCCAAGAGACCCAGTACTTC.